The 23 T cell receptor beta chains below come from one sample, sequenced in a study of CXCR3-negative and CXCR3-positive naive CD8 T cells. cDNA libraries for TRB were generated by 5' RACE incorporating UMI labels. TCRdb re-called the 5' RACE reads; every CDR3 protein appears as one record, without DNA. The listing contains about 3,400 distinct CDR3 sequences. The sequenced material came from naive CXCR3- CD8+ T cells from blood. The subset is: CD45RO-CCR7+CD27+CD95- naive CD8+ T cells lacking CXCR3 (TNR3-). These receptors were obtained from a human donor in good health. Some clones in this sample may be carry-over from other donors' samples.

This sequence joins TRBV13 and TRBJ1-1; TCRdb's D call of TRBD1 is untestable without DNA. The germline CDR1 and CDR2 sequences are PRHDT and FYEKMQ (reference sequence). This CDR3 is built from 13 residues. The CDR3 spells CASSVSRVGGAFF. Filled out from reference TRBV13 and TRBJ1-1, the complete variable domain reads AAGVIQSPRHLIKEKRETATLKCYPIPRHDTVYWYQQGPGQDPQFLISFYEKMQSDKGSIPDRFSAQQFSDYHSELNMSSLELGDSALYFCASSVSRVGGAFFGQGTRLTVV.

The chain couples TRBV3-1 to TRBJ2-3; TCRdb picks TRBD1, but there is no DNA to check that call. Germline V gene data show CDR1 as LGHDT and CDR2 as YNNKEL (reference sequence). This CDR3 has 15 residues. CDR3 amino acids: CASSRRQGAEDTQYF.

This clonotype counts as medium-sized by frequency. The CDR3 sequence is CASSQDGTDYEQYF. The V gene is TRBV4-3, the J gene TRBJ2-7; there is no DNA to check the TCRdb D call of TRBD1. The CDR3 is 14 residues long. Looked up from germline, CDR1 is LGHNA and CDR2 is YSLEER.

V and J are TRBV7-2 and TRBJ1-2. The CDR3 is 13 amino acids. Germline V gene lookup returns CDR1 SGHTA and CDR2 FQGNSA. The CDR3 protein is CASSLNTPYGYTF. The full variable domain, its missing parts supplied by reference TRBV7-2 and TRBJ1-2, is GAGVSQSPSNKVTEKGKDVELRCDPISGHTALYWYRQSLGQGLEFLIYFQGNSAPDKSGLPSDRFSAERTGGSVSTLTIQRTQQEDSAVYLCASSLNTPYGYTFGSGTRLTVV.

By frequency, this clonotype registers medium-sized (0.01 to 0.1%). The rearrangement uses TRBV7-8 and TRBJ2-7; TCRdb designates TRBD1, a call that cannot be tested without DNA. Looked up from germline, CDR1 is SGHVS and CDR2 is FQNEAQ. The CDR3 consists of 15 residues. CDR3 sequence: CASSFGQGASYEQYF.

This chain links TRBV19 with TRBJ2-1; without DNA, the TCRdb call of TRBD1 cannot be checked. This CDR3 is built from 14 residues. Germline V gene sequence: CDR1 LNHDA, CDR2 SQIVND (reference sequence). CDR3 protein: CASSIAGVYNEQFF.

This clonotype is classed as medium-sized by frequency. V is TRBV20-1 and J is TRBJ2-1; there is no DNA to check the TCRdb D call of TRBD2. The CDR3 spans 15 residues. Germline V gives CDR1 DFQATT, CDR2 SNEGSKA (reference sequence). CDR3 sequence reads: CSAREWLAGNNEQFF.

This clonotype ranks as medium-sized in terms of frequency. This chain connects TRBV9 to TRBJ1-1. Germline loops: CDR1 SGDLS, CDR2 YYNGEE. This CDR3 has 14 amino acids. CDR3 loop: CASSATKGNTEAFF.

Measured by frequency, this clonotype is medium-sized (0.01 to 0.1%). The rearrangement links TRBV29-1 to TRBJ2-1; there is no DNA to check the TCRdb D call of TRBD1. The CDR3 length is 12 residues. Germline CDR1 and CDR2: SQVTM and ANQGSEA. This CDR3 is CSVEGDYNEQFF.

Measured by frequency, this clonotype is medium-sized. The chain links TRBV20-1 to TRBJ1-2; the TCRdb call, TRBD1, lacks DNA for checking. The CDR3 loop spans 16 amino acids. Germline loops: CDR1 DFQATT, CDR2 SNEGSKA (reference sequence). This CDR3 is CSALTGRSTMGVGYTF.

This clonotype registers medium-sized by frequency. The V and J genes are TRBV6-5 and TRBJ2-1; the D gene TCRdb calls, TRBD1, cannot be checked with no DNA. The CDR3 runs to 14 residues. CDR1 is MNHEY, CDR2 SVGAGI, per germline. The CDR3 sequence is CASSRGDYYNEQFF.

This clonotype registers medium-sized (0.01 to 0.1%) by frequency. The rearrangement uses TRBV29-1 and TRBJ2-1; TCRdb picks TRBD1, but there is no DNA to check that call. CDR1 is SQVTM, CDR2 ANQGSEA, per germline. The CDR3 runs to 11 residues. The CDR3 loop is CSVSDRGEQFF.

CDR3 protein: CSASKNRWLAKETQYF. V is TRBV20-1 and J is TRBJ2-5; the D call of TRBD2 rests on TCRdb alone, since no DNA is present to check it. This CDR3 is built from 16 residues. Germline V lookup: CDR1 DFQATT, CDR2 SNEGSKA (reference sequence).

By frequency, this clonotype registers medium-sized. The chain uses TRBV7-9 and TRBJ2-2; TCRdb picks TRBD1, but there is no DNA to check that call. Germline CDR1 reads SEHNR; CDR2 reads FQNEAQ (reference sequence). There are 18 residues in the CDR3. CDR3 sequence reads: CASSRRTVGQGDTGELFF.

V and J are TRBV29-1 and TRBJ2-2. Germline CDR1 is SQVTM and CDR2 is ANQGSEA. The CDR3 extends over 13 amino acids. CDR3 in amino acids: CSVEYWLTGELFF.

This chain links TRBV6-6 with TRBJ2-1; TCRdb lists TRBD2, though no DNA is available to test this call. Germline lookup yields CDR1 MNHNY and CDR2 SVGAGI (reference sequence). The CDR3 totals 16 residues. This CDR3 is CASSPGLAGGYNEQFF.

This clonotype is classed as medium-sized by frequency. The chain has TRBV6-5 and TRBJ2-5; TCRdb picks TRBD1, but there is no DNA to check that call. In germline, CDR1 is MNHEY, CDR2 SVGAGI. The CDR3 contains 13 residues. The CDR3: CASISAGRGTQYF.

This clonotype is called medium-sized based on its frequency. This sequence joins TRBV19 and TRBJ1-4. From germline, CDR1 is LNHDA and CDR2 SQIVND (reference sequence). CDR3 size: 16 residues. This CDR3 reads CASTSRGGGTNEKLFF.

Its frequency marks this clonotype as medium-sized. The chain recombines TRBV7-8 with TRBJ2-5; the D call of TRBD1 rests on TCRdb alone, since no DNA is present to check it. This CDR3 is 14 amino acids long. Germline V CDR1 and CDR2: SGHVS, FQNEAQ. CDR3 residues: CASSPGQQRETQYF. Based on the CDR3 plus reference TRBV7-8 and TRBJ2-5, the full variable domain is GAGVSQSPRYKVAKRGQDVALRCDPISGHVSLFWYQQALGQGPEFLTYFQNEAQLDKSGLPSDRFFAERPEGSVSTLKIQRTQQEDSAVYLCASSPGQQRETQYFGPGTRLLVL.

The chain joins TRBV6-6 to TRBJ2-1; without DNA, the TCRdb call of TRBD1 cannot be checked. Germline V lookup: CDR1 MNHNY, CDR2 SVGAGI (reference sequence). The CDR3 sequence is 14 residues long. This chain's CDR3 is CASRTGGNYNEQFF.

The genes are TRBV3-1 and TRBJ2-7. From germline, CDR1 is LGHDT and CDR2 YNNKEL (reference sequence). The CDR3 totals 14 residues. CDR3: CASSHGGYSYEQYF.

Considering frequency, this clonotype is medium-sized (0.01 to 0.1%). The chain combines TRBV25-1 with TRBJ2-6. The CDR3 contains 17 residues. Germline CDR1 and CDR2: MGHDK and SYGVNS. This CDR3 reads CASSEGLSVSGANVLTF.

The J gene is TRBJ2-7, the V gene TRBV12-3 or TRBV12-4; TCRdb names TRBD1, which stays unverified in the absence of DNA. The CDR3 contains 14 residues. The CDR3 spells CASSSAGTLNEQYF.